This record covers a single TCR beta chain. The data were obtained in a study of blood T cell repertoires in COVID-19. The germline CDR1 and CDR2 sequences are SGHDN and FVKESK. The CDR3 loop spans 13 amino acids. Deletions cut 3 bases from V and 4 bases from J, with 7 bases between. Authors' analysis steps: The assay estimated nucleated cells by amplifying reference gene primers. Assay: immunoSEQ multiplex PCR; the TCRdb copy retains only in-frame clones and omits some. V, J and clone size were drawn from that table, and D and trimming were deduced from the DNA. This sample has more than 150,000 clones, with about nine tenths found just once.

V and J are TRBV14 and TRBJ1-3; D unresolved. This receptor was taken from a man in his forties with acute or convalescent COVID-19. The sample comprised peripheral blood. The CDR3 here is CASSQRSGNTIYF. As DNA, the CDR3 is TGTGCCAGCAGCCAGAGGAGCGGAAACACCATATATTTT.